This TCR beta chain appears in the sequencing data of a study of shared clonotypes between healthy human individuals. Trimming pared 6 bases from V and 0 bases from J, leaving 13 bases between. This CDR3 comprises 15 residues. Germline-derived CDR1 and CDR2 are MNHEY and SMNVEV (reference sequence). Naive CD8 cells lacked CD45RO and underwent positive selection for CCR7, leaving out terminally differentiated effector memory CD45RA+ cells. A word on this clone: Other DNA sequences of this sample code for an identical CDR3.

Produced via immunoSEQ multiplex PCR; TCRdb's table is partial and in-frame only. The data contain 2 million to 2.5 million clones, over 85% of them singletons. Sequencing was performed on naive CD8+ T cells sorted from blood. This chain links TRBV27 with TRBJ2-3; the D gene could be TRBD1 or TRBD2 (5 bases each). The TCR was taken from a man younger than 35 in good health. CDR3 coding DNA: TGTGCCAGCAGCTCCGGGACGGCTAGCACAGATACGCAGTATTTT. This codes for CASSSGTASTDTQYF.